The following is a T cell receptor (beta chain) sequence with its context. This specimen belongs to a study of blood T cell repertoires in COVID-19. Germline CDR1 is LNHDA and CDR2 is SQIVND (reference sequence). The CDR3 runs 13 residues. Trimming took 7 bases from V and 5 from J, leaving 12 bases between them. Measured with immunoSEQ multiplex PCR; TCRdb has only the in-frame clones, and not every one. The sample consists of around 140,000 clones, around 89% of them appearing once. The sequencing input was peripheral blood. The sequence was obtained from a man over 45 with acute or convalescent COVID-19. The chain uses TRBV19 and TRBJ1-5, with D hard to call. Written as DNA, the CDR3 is TGTGCCAGTACCGCGGACGGGGATCAGCCCCAGCATTTT. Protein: CASTADGDQPQHF.